Below, one T cell receptor (beta chain) is given with its context. This clonotype was found once. Its antigen has not been determined. The junction departs from germline at one end; a sequencing error may be responsible. The record originates from a study of T-cell reconstitution after alpha-beta-depleted transplantation in children (dated by TCRdb to 2016 to 2017). With respect to the entire study: The study quantitatively tracked T-cell immune reconstitution after TCRalphabeta/CD19-depleted allogeneic hematopoietic cell transplantation in children using TCR repertoire profiling.

The paper's findings and limits, for the study overall: Over the following months the frequencies of hyperexpanded clones went down, and after one year T-cell counts and TCRbeta diversity were mostly credited to newly produced T cells. About two months after transplant, the apparently early recovery of alphabetaT-cell counts reportedly depended on just several hundred clones that had expanded rapidly and came from non-depleted graft cells. In some patients, the high TCRbeta diversity seen at day 60 was put down to recipient T cells and intrathymic progenitors that had survived conditioning.

This sample's treatment or condition label indicates: allogeneic hematopoietic cell transplantation with graft depleted of TCRalphabeta T cells and CD19 B cells. The transplant recipients were children given TCRalphabeta/CD19-depleted allogeneic hematopoietic cell grafts. The CDR3, cysteine through phenylalanine, is 15 amino acids long. Only the CDR3 portion is preserved as DNA: 45 bases, with reading frame beginning at the first base. From the germline V gene, CDR1 is SGHTA and CDR2 is FQGNSA. Library preparation used PCR. Sequenced using an Illumina HiSeq 2500. TCR library preparation used molecular barcoding, with unique molecular identifiers applied to normalize quantification of the TCRbeta repertoire. The public sequencing data were trimmed at Q25 with fastp and processed into clonotypes with MiXCR by TCRdb, which kept only in-frame beta chains. Identical CDR3 proteins give one entry, which carries the most common genes and DNA. The sample contains 500,000 or so distinct CDR3 sequences, approximately 10% of them found a single time. The top ten hold 12% to 15% of the sample.

The chain was built from TRBV7-2 and TRBJ2-5; the D gene could be either TRBD1 or TRBD2, each agreeing at 6 bases. The sample in question was PBMCs, mostly from graft donor cells, obtained 180 days after TCRalphabeta/CD19-depleted stem cell transplant. This sequence was found in a female patient between 2 and 10 years old who had a stem cell transplant for aplastic anemia, so the T cells may come from the graft donor. The DNA sequence is TGTGCCAGCCGCTTACCGGGGGCACGTGGAGAGACCCAGTACTTC. Translated, it reads CASRLPGARGETQYF.